This T cell receptor beta chain is from a study of CD4+ T cells in melanoma. About this clone: Antigen unknown.

The V gene lost 0 bases and the J gene lost 0 bases, with 14 bases spanning the gap. Germline CDR1 and CDR2: SEHNR and FQNEAQ (reference sequence). This CDR3 contains 18 residues. Broader study findings: A reported correlation linked neoantigen-specific CD4+ T cells to CD8+, macrophage and B cell function. Diverse differentiation states were reported for melanoma neoantigen-specific CD4+ T cells.

TCRdb's table, derived via immunoSEQ multiplex PCR, lists solely in-frame clones and lacks some. The sample lists about 55,000 clones, 60% to 80% occurring once. This receptor was obtained from a human donor with melanoma. This chain joins TRBV7-9 and TRBJ1-4; D remains ambiguous. The sequenced sample consisted of tumor tissue. The CDR3 is CASSLADGPTPTNEKLFF. In DNA form, the CDR3 reads TGTGCCAGCAGCTTAGCGGACGGACCTACCCCAACTAATGAAAAACTGTTTTTT.